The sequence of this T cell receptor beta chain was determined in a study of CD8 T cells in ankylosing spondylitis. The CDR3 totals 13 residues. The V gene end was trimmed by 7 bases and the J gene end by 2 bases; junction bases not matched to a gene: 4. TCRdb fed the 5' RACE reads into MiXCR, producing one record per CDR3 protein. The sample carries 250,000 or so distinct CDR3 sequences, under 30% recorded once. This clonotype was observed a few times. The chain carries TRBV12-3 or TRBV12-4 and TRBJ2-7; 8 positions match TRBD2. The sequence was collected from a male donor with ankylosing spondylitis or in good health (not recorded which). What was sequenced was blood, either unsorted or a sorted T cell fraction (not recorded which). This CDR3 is CASTTGGAYEQYF. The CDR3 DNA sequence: TGTGCCAGCACCACGGGAGGGGCCTACGAGCAGTACTTC.